The 10 T cell receptor beta chains listed next were all sequenced from one sample in a study of CD8 T cells in ankylosing spondylitis. Broader study findings: Roughly eight highly homologous variants formed a TCR beta motif that appeared characteristic of ankylosing spondylitis blood.

TCRdb used MiXCR to reprocess the 5' RACE reads, holding one entry per CDR3 protein. The sample includes about 800,000 distinct CDR3 sequences, approximately 10% seen only once; the top ten take less than 0.65%. These receptors have no known antigen. Sequencing was carried out using blood, either unsorted or a sorted T cell fraction (not recorded which). The receptors derive from a male donor with ankylosing spondylitis.

This clonotype has just a few counts. The chain recombines TRBV5-1 with TRBJ1-1, with unresolved D. The CDR3 covers 13 residues. In germline, CDR1 is SGHRS, CDR2 YFSETQ. V was trimmed by 4 bases and J by 0 bases, leaving 7 bases between them. CDR3 in amino acids: CASSTELNTEAFF. As DNA, the CDR3 is TGCGCCAGCAGCACGGAGCTGAACACTGAAGCTTTCTTT.

At least ten counts were recorded for this clonotype. This chain uses TRBV5-5 with TRBJ2-3; 9 bases are shared with TRBD1. CDR1 SGHKS and CDR2 YYEKEE come from the germline V gene (reference sequence). J lost 4 bases, V lost 1 base, and 4 bases had no gene match. This CDR3 is built from 15 residues. The CDR3: CASSLTGGRADTQYF. The CDR3 region has the DNA TGTGCCAGCAGCTTGACAGGGGGCAGGGCAGATACGCAGTATTTT.

This clonotype was detected only a few times. V usage is TRBV28 and J usage is TRBJ2-3; D perhaps matches TRBD1 (5 bases). Germline-derived CDR1 and CDR2 are MDHEN and SYDVKM. V was cut by 1 base and J by 5 bases, with 13 bases left in between. CDR3 length: 15 amino acids. CDR3 in amino acids: CASSLFQGDRDTQYF. The CDR3 DNA is TGTGCCAGCAGTTTATTCCAGGGTGATAGAGATACGCAGTATTTT.

J is TRBJ1-2 and V is TRBV7-9, with 8 bases identical to TRBD1. Germline CDR1 reads SEHNR; CDR2 reads FQNEAQ (reference sequence). The length of the CDR3 is 16 residues. Trimming took 2 bases from V and 3 from J; bases not matched to a gene: 8. The CDR3 loop is CASSLLRTGPYYGYTF. DNA of the CDR3: TGTGCCAGCAGCTTACTCCGGACAGGGCCATACTATGGCTACACCTTC.

This clonotype has more than one count but fewer than ten. This chain joins TRBV12-3 or TRBV12-4 and TRBJ2-1; D tentatively fits TRBD1 or TRBD2 (6 bases each). The germline V and J ends were trimmed by 7 bases and 4 bases, with 14 bases remaining between them. The CDR3 has 14 residues. DNA for the CDR3: TGTGCCAGCATAACGGGGGCCGGGTACAATGAGCAGTTCTTC. Its translation is CASITGAGYNEQFF.

In this sample, this clonotype turned up many times. The chain carries TRBV5-1 and TRBJ2-6; maybe TRBD1 (5 bases). The V gene's germline CDR1 is SGHRS and CDR2 YFSETQ. Between the trimmed V and J ends, which lost 6 bases and 3 bases, there was a span of 10 bases. The CDR3 runs 14 residues. CDR3 DNA sequence: TGCGCCAGCAAGGCAGGGCTTGGGGCCAACGTCCTGACTTTC. Amino acid sequence: CASKAGLGANVLTF.

The chain has TRBV20-1 and TRBJ2-1, with TRBD2 matching over 12 bases. The CDR3 spans 15 residues. Germline trimming cut 6 bases from V and 0 bases from J; bases unmatched to any gene: 3. Germline V gives CDR1 DFQATT, CDR2 SNEGSKA (reference sequence). The CDR3 nucleotides read TGCAGTGCAACGACTAGCGGGGGCTCCTACAATGAGCAGTTCTTC. Its protein is CSATTSGGSYNEQFF.

This clonotype was picked up a small number of times. The CDR3 spells CASRPRAPDGYTF. CDR3 bases: TGTGCCAGCAGGCCTCGGGCACCAGATGGCTACACCTTC. The gene calls are TRBV12-3 or TRBV12-4 and TRBJ1-2; D gene uncertain. V lost 6 bases and J 6 bases, leaving 14 bases between the germline ends. The CDR3 has 13 residues.

In nucleotides, the CDR3 is TGTGCCAGCAGCCAAGACAGATTTAACACTGAAGCTTTCTTT. Its translation is CASSQDRFNTEAFF. The chain couples TRBV14 to TRBJ1-1; D is unresolved. Trimming took 0 bases from V and 2 from J, leaving 7 bases between them. Germline CDR1 is SGHDN and CDR2 is FVKESK. There are 14 residues in the CDR3.

This clonotype was found many times. The chain carries TRBV12-3 or TRBV12-4 and TRBJ1-1; 7 nucleotides agree with TRBD1. The CDR3 covers 15 residues. V was pared by 5 bases and J by 0 bases, with 6 bases of the junction left unmatched. CDR3 in amino acids: CASSQSTGLNTEAFF. The CDR3 DNA is TGTGCCAGCAGTCAATCGACAGGGTTGAACACTGAAGCTTTCTTT.